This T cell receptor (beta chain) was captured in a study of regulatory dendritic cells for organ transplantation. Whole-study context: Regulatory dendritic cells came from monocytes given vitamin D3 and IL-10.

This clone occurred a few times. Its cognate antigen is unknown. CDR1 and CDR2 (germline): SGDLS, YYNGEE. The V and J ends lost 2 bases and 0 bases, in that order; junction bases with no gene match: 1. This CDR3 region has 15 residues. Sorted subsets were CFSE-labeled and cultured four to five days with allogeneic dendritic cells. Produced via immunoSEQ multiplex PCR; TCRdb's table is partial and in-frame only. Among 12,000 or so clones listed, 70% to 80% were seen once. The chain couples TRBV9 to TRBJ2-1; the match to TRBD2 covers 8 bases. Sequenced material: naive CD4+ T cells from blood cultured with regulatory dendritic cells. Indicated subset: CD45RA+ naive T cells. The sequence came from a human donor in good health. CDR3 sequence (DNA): TGTGCCAGCAGCGTCCTAGCGGGCTCCTACAATGAGCAGTTCTTC. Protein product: CASSVLAGSYNEQFF. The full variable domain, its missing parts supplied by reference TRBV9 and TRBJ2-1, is DSGVTQTPKHLITATGQRVTLRCSPRSGDLSVYWYQQSLDQGLQFLIQYYNGEERAKGNILERFSAQQFPDLHSELNLSSLELGDSALYFCASSVLAGSYNEQFFGPGTRLTVL.